The 3 T cell receptor beta chains below were found in one sample sequenced in a study of T cell responses to AZD1222 COVID-19 vaccine. Data came from immunoSEQ multiplex PCR; TCRdb stores just in-frame clones and leaves some out. Among roughly 150,000 clones listed, over 90% were seen once. The specimen was peripheral blood, collected on day 0 of AZD1222 vaccination. These receptors all stem from an adult in good health.

Of note for this clone: The sample holds other DNA sequences that translate to the same CDR3. V usage is TRBV18 and J usage is TRBJ2-7, with D possibly matching TRBD1 (5 bases). The CDR3 length is 13 residues. The V end was cut by 2 bases, the J end by 4 bases, with 9 bases between. Germline V lookup: CDR1 KGHSH, CDR2 LQKENI. CDR3 protein: CASSPRQGYEQYF. The CDR3 coding sequence is TGTGCCAGCTCACCAAGGCAGGGTTACGAGCAGTACTTC.

V usage is TRBV27 and J usage is TRBJ2-2; D is possibly TRBD2 (5 bases). V was cut by 6 bases and J by 1 base, with 9 bases left in between. CDR3 length equals 14 residues. Germline CDR1 and CDR2: MNHEY and SMNVEV (reference sequence). The CDR3 here is CASRFGVNTGELFF. The CDR3, as DNA: TGTGCCAGCAGGTTCGGGGTGAACACCGGGGAGCTGTTTTTT.

The chain employs TRBV5-6 and TRBJ1-2; D remains unclear. Between the trimmed V and J ends, which lost 4 bases and 2 bases, there was a span of 9 bases. In germline, CDR1 is SGHDT, CDR2 YYEEEE. The CDR3 is made up of 13 amino acids. The CDR3 DNA reads TGTGCCAGCAGCCACGTTAAGAACTATGGCTACACCTTC. Its protein is CASSHVKNYGYTF.